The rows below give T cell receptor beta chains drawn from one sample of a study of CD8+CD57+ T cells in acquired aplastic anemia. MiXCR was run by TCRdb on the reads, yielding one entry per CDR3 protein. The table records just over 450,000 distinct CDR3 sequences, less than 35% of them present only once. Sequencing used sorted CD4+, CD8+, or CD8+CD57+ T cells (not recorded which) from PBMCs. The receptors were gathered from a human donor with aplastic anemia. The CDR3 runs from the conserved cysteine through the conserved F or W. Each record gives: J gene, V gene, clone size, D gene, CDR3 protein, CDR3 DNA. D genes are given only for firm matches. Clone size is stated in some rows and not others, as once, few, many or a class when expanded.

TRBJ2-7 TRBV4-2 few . CASSQAFLTGRSYEQYF TGTGCCAGCAGCCAAGCTTTCCTAACGGGAAGGTCGTACGAGCAGTACTTC
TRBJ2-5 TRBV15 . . CATRLRRGGETQYF TGTGCCACTAGACTAAGGAGGGGAGGAGAGACCCAGTACTTC
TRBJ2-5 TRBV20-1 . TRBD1 CSAGPGGISETQYF TGCAGTGCCGGACCAGGGGGAATATCAGAGACCCAGTACTTC
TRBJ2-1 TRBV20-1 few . CSAVTGLRYNEQFF TGCAGTGCAGTTACAGGGTTGAGGTACAATGAGCAGTTCTTC
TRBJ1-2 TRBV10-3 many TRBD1 CASTTGEPYGYTF TGTGCCAGCACTACAGGGGAACCTTATGGCTACACCTTC
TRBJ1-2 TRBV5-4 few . CASSLKRGPNYGYTF TGTGCCAGCAGCCTTAAGCGGGGCCCCAACTATGGCTACACCTTC
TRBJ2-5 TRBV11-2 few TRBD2 CASSFVAGGFAETQYF TGTGCCAGCAGCTTTGTAGCGGGAGGGTTCGCAGAGACCCAGTACTTC
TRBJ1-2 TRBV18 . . CASSLDRLGGYTF TGTGCCAGCTCCCTTGACCGACTGGGGGGCTACACCTTC
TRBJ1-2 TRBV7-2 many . CASRRAGQQNYGYTF TGTGCCAGCAGGCGCGCGGGACAACAAAACTATGGCTACACCTTC
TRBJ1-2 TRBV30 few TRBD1 CAWGQDAYGYTF TGTGCCTGGGGACAGGACGCCTATGGCTACACCTTC
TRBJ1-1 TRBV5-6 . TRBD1 CASSLVGTGGKGTEAFF TGTGCCAGCAGCTTGGTTGGGACAGGGGGCAAGGGCACTGAAGCTTTCTTT
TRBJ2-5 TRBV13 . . CASSLGVQQETQYF TGTGCCAGCAGCTTAGGCGTCCAACAAGAGACCCAGTACTTC
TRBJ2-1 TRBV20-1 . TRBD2 CSLRGGRFDEQFF TGCAGCTTACGGGGGGGGCGTTTTGATGAGCAGTTCTTC